This TCR beta chain is from a study of beta chain features in type 1 diabetes. Expressed TCRB transcripts were sequenced, since all the RNA that had been isolated was reverse transcribed. Only in-frame clones appear in the TCRdb table, and some are missing; sequencing was by immunoSEQ multiplex PCR. The sample has roughly 350,000 clones; 8.5% to 10% are singletons. This clone was counted only a few times. Its target is unknown. The authors sorted CD4+ naive, central memory, regulatory and stem cell-like memory cells via CD45RO/CCR7/CD25/CD127/CD95/CD27. The study's findings and limits: Cells expressing TCR highly could be over-represented by cDNA sequencing. All four CD4+ subsets from Type 1 diabetes patients carried moderately but significantly shorter TCRB CDR3s.

Germline V gene sequence: CDR1 MNHEY, CDR2 SVGAGI. V lost 6 bases to trimming and J lost 3 bases, with 18 bases between them. This CDR3 region has 15 residues. This receptor was identified in a man aged 30 to 45 with type 1 diabetes. The chain has TRBV6-5 and TRBJ2-7; a possible D gene is TRBD2 (5 bases). Specimen: central memory CD4+ T cells from blood. The CDR3: CASSLAGGHFYEQYF. CDR3 nucleotides: TGTGCCAGCAGCTTAGCCGGAGGCCATTTCTACGAGCAGTACTTC.